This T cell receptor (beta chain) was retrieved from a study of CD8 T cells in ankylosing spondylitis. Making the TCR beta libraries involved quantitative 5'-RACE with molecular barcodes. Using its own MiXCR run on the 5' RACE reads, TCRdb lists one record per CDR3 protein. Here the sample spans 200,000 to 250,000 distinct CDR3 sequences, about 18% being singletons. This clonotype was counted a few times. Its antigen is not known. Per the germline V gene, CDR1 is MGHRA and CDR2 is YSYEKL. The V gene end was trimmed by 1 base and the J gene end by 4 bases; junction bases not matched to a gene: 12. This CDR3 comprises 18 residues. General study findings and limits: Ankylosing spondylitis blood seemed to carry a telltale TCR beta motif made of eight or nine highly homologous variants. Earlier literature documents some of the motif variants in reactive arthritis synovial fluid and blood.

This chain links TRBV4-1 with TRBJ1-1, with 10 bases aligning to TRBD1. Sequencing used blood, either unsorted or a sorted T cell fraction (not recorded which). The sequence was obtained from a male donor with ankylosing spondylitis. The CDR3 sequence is CASSQVPGQGLTGTEAFF. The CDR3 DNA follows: TGCGCCAGCAGCCAAGTCCCGGGACAGGGGTTGACGGGCACTGAAGCTTTCTTT.